One sample yielded the 5 T cell receptor beta chains listed below, sequenced in a study of blood T cell repertoires in COVID-19. TCRdb's table, derived via immunoSEQ multiplex PCR, lists solely in-frame clones and lacks some. The table lists some 200,000 clones, around 87% of them singletons. Sequencing was carried out using peripheral blood. These TCRs come from a man aged 35 to 55 with active or convalescent COVID-19.

This sequence joins TRBV6-1 and TRBJ1-2; D gene unclear. Deletions cut 3 bases from V and 8 bases from J, with 4 bases between. From germline, CDR1 is MNHNS and CDR2 SASEGT. The CDR3 is made up of 10 amino acids. The CDR3 bases are TGTGCCAGCAGTGAGGGCGGCTACACCTTC. It is translated as CASSEGGYTF.

The J gene is TRBJ2-1, the V gene TRBV11-1; TRBD1 matches at 9 bases. The CDR3 is 16 residues long. V lost 4 bases to trimming and J lost 8 bases; unmatched junction nucleotides: 12. Germline loops: CDR1 SGHAT, CDR2 FQDESV (reference sequence). CDR3 DNA sequence: TGTGCCAGCAGCTCCGGACAGGGGCCATACACGGATGAGCAGTTCTTC. Translated, it gives CASSSGQGPYTDEQFF.

The chain has TRBV29-1 and TRBJ1-1; D remains unclear. The ends were cut back, 7 bases at V and 1 base at J, with 19 bases in the middle. The germline V gene encodes CDR1 SQVTM and CDR2 ANQGSEA. This CDR3 is 15 amino acids long. CDR3 region: CSAKSGFEGNTEAFF. In DNA form, the CDR3 reads TGCAGCGCTAAGTCTGGGTTTGAGGGGAACACTGAAGCTTTCTTT.

The V and J genes are TRBV6-1 and TRBJ1-5; 9 nucleotides align to TRBD1. Germline V CDR1 and CDR2: MNHNS, SASEGT. The CDR3 extends over 19 amino acids. Germline trimming cut 2 bases from V and 6 bases from J; bases unmatched to any gene: 17. CDR3 protein: CASSESNRLQGASSQPQHF. The DNA of the CDR3 is TGTGCCAGCAGTGAATCAAACCGGCTACAGGGGGCGTCTAGTCAGCCCCAGCATTTT.

This clone occurred once. The rearrangement links TRBV6-5 to TRBJ2-2; 8 nucleotides agree with TRBD2. From germline, CDR1 is MNHEY and CDR2 SVGAGI. V shed 8 bases and J 3 bases; nucleotides not matched to a gene: 5. The CDR3 totals 14 residues. CDR3 region: CASQLGGDTGELFF. CDR3 in DNA: TGTGCCAGCCAACTCGGGGGGGACACCGGGGAGCTGTTTTTT.